The subject of this entry is one T cell receptor (beta chain). Its cognate antigen is unknown. The data stem from a study of blood T cells in healthy people across ages. Primers used in a second PCR of about 6 to 11 cycles were a sample-barcoded 5' primer and a J-beta primer mix. TCRdb recomputed calls from the 5' RACE reads with MiXCR, one row per CDR3 protein. The table includes approximately 690,000 distinct CDR3 sequences, 58% detected once. Russia was home to the donors, healthy Caucasian individuals aged roughly 6 to 100. Study-wide results and limits: Unsorted PBMCs prevented conclusive naive versus antigen-experienced comparison. Significant beta diversity loss was already apparent by age roughly 40, declining roughly linearly.

The germline CDR1 and CDR2 sequences are SGHVS and FQNEAQ. V was shortened by 8 bases and J by 3 bases, with 15 bases between the two germline ends. This CDR3 region has 14 residues. Sequenced material: blood. This chain links TRBV7-8 with TRBJ2-3; no definite D call. The TCR sequence derives from a man aged 60-69 years in good health. This CDR3 is CASSILVGTDTQYF. CDR3 DNA sequence: TGTGCCAGCTCCATCTTAGTCGGGACAGATACGCAGTATTTT. The full variable domain, in which reference TRBV7-8 and TRBJ2-3 provide the parts outside the CDR3, is GAGVSQSPRYKVAKRGQDVALRCDPISGHVSLFWYQQALGQGPEFLTYFQNEAQLDKSGLPSDRFFAERPEGSVSTLKIQRTQQEDSAVYLCASSILVGTDTQYFGPGTRLTVL.